This T cell receptor (beta chain) was recorded in a study of blood T cells in healthy people across ages. The CDR3 contains 12 residues. Germline CDR1 SGHTA, CDR2 FQGNSA. Then a second PCR, running roughly 7 to 11 cycles, was carried out with a sample-barcoded 5' primer and a J-beta primer mix. MiXCR, run by TCRdb on the 5' RACE reads, gives a single entry per CDR3 protein. This sample carries 700,000 to 1,000,000 distinct CDR3 sequences, about 42% of them seen once, and the ten largest clones take nearly 20%. This TCR was sampled from a man in his 60s in good health. This chain links TRBV7-2 with TRBJ2-3; perhaps TRBD1 as D (8 bases). The specimen sequenced was blood. The CDR3 reads CGTGGERDTQYF. The CDR3 DNA reads TGTGGTACAGGGGGGGAAAGAGATACGCAGTATTTT. Full variable domain (remainder filled in from reference TRBV7-2 and TRBJ2-3): GAGVSQSPSNKVTEKGKDVELRCDPISGHTALYWYRQSLGQGLEFLIYFQGNSAPDKSGLPSDRFSAERTGGSVSTLTIQRTQQEDSAVYLCGTGGERDTQYFGPGTRLTVL.